This T cell receptor (beta chain) was documented in a study of spatial heterogeneity in lung cancer. Every cDNA TCR molecule received its own unique molecular identifier. One entry per CDR3 protein results from TCRdb running MiXCR on the 5' RACE reads. The table lists approximately 92,000 distinct CDR3 sequences, 9.5% to 15% of them singletons. The CDR3 loop spans 14 amino acids. CDR1 and CDR2 (germline): SEHNR, FQNEAQ (reference sequence). The junction had 6 bases not matched to a gene; V was cut back by 5 bases and J by 3 bases. The time point: sample taken at primary tumor resection. Sequencing covered unsorted whole RNA taken from tumor, nontumor lung or frozen PBMC. The donor group consisted of some 70 patients who had untreated, early-stage non-small cell lung cancer.

The TCR sequence derives from a male donor with early-stage non-small cell lung cancer. The V gene is TRBV7-9, the J gene TRBJ2-5, with 7 bases matching TRBD1. Sample: PBMCs, taken at surgery. For the CDR3, the DNA is TGTGCCAGCAGCCTCTCGACAGGGAAAGAGACCCAGTACTTC. Translating gives CASSLSTGKETQYF.